Described below is a single TCR beta chain sequence and its context. Its antigen is currently unknown. Trimming pared 2 bases from V and 3 bases from J, leaving 13 bases between. The CDR3 is 15 amino acids. Per the germline V gene, CDR1 is MNHEY and CDR2 is SMNVEV (reference sequence). The sample originates from a study of PD-1 blockade in classical Hodgkin lymphoma. Study-level findings and limits: Significantly greater TCR diversity emerged by C4D1 in CD4+ cells but not CD8+ cells.

Each patient experienced a relapse that followed autologous stem cell transplantation, and brentuximab vedotin exposure varied. Method: immunoSEQ multiplex PCR; TCRdb's copy keeps in-frame clones and lacks some. Of tens of thousands of clones listed, roughly 70% are singletons. The receptor was isolated from a human donor with classical Hodgkin lymphoma. This chain links TRBV27 with TRBJ1-2, with a weak D call TRBD1 (5 bases). This specimen was peripheral blood mononuclear cells (PBMCs), taken before the second cycle of nivolumab. This CDR3 reads CASSLAPGRDYGYTF. CDR3 nucleotide sequence: TGTGCCAGCAGTTTAGCCCCTGGCAGGGACTATGGCTACACCTTC.